The rows below give T cell receptor beta chains drawn from one sample of a study of blood T cell repertoires in COVID-19. The assay was immunoSEQ multiplex PCR, and TCRdb's table has in-frame clones only and misses some. The sample has under 450,000 clones, around 87% seen once. The sequencing sample was made of PBMCs or T cells enriched from blood (not recorded which). These receptors originate from a man aged 30 to 39 who had recovered from COVID-19. CDR3s include the opening cysteine and the closing phenylalanine or tryptophan. Fields, in order: D gene, J gene, clone size, V gene, CDR3 protein, CDR3 DNA. D genes are given only for firm matches. Clone sizes are given selectively: once, few, many, or a class where the clone is expanded.

d_gene: TRBD2
j_gene: TRBJ2-7
abundance: -
v_gene: TRBV3-1/TRBV3-2
CDR3aa: CASSQERLAGQPYEQYF
CDR3nt: TGTGCCAGCAGCCAAGAGAGACTAGCGGGCCAGCCCTACGAGCAGTACTTC

d_gene: TRBD2
j_gene: TRBJ2-3
abundance: -
v_gene: TRBV2
CDR3aa: CASRRGTSGGTDTQYF
CDR3nt: TGTGCCAGCAGACGAGGGACTAGCGGAGGGACAGATACGCAGTATTTT

d_gene: -
j_gene: TRBJ1-4
abundance: -
v_gene: TRBV27
CDR3aa: CASSLNRARDEKLFF
CDR3nt: TGTGCCAGCAGTTTGAACAGGGCCCGGGATGAAAAACTGTTTTTT

d_gene: -
j_gene: TRBJ2-3
abundance: -
v_gene: TRBV18
CDR3aa: CASSYGGGFTDTQYF
CDR3nt: TGTGCCAGCTCTTACGGCGGCGGGTTCACAGATACGCAGTATTTT

d_gene: -
j_gene: TRBJ1-2
abundance: -
v_gene: TRBV5-6
CDR3aa: CASSLRSPGYGYTF
CDR3nt: TGTGCCAGCAGCTTGCGCTCGCCGGGCTATGGCTACACCTTC

d_gene: TRBD2
j_gene: TRBJ2-1
abundance: -
v_gene: TRBV7-2
CDR3aa: CASSLGLARNEQFF
CDR3nt: TGTGCCAGCAGCTTAGGACTAGCGCGAAATGAGCAGTTCTTC

d_gene: -
j_gene: TRBJ2-2
abundance: -
v_gene: TRBV2
CDR3aa: CASSLNYGTTKNTGELFF
CDR3nt: TGTGCCAGCAGTTTAAACTACGGGACAACCAAGAACACCGGGGAGCTGTTTTTT

d_gene: TRBD1
j_gene: TRBJ1-1
abundance: -
v_gene: TRBV6-5
CDR3aa: CASHRTGRDTEAFF
CDR3nt: TGTGCCAGCCACAGGACAGGGCGGGACACTGAAGCTTTCTTT

d_gene: -
j_gene: TRBJ2-4
abundance: -
v_gene: TRBV5-1
CDR3aa: CASSSLDKNIQYF
CDR3nt: TGCGCCAGCAGCTCCCTAGACAAAAACATTCAGTACTTC

d_gene: -
j_gene: TRBJ1-1
abundance: -
v_gene: TRBV12-5
CDR3aa: CASGDTGKENTEAFF
CDR3nt: TGTGCTAGTGGCGATACAGGGAAAGAAAACACTGAAGCTTTCTTT

d_gene: -
j_gene: TRBJ1-5
abundance: -
v_gene: TRBV28
CDR3aa: CASISGIPEQPQHF
CDR3nt: TGTGCCAGCATCTCAGGGATCCCGGAACAGCCCCAGCATTTT

d_gene: -
j_gene: TRBJ1-2
abundance: -
v_gene: TRBV19
CDR3aa: CASVEAPGVGYTF
CDR3nt: TGTGCCAGTGTCGAGGCCCCGGGAGTTGGCTACACCTTC

d_gene: -
j_gene: TRBJ1-6
abundance: -
v_gene: TRBV7-8
CDR3aa: CASSLYASPLHF
CDR3nt: TGTGCCAGCAGCCTCTATGCTTCACCCCTCCACTTT

d_gene: -
j_gene: TRBJ2-5
abundance: -
v_gene: TRBV30
CDR3aa: CAWSVPGGVETQYF
CDR3nt: TGTGCCTGGAGTGTCCCCGGGGGAGTGGAGACCCAGTACTTC

d_gene: TRBD1
j_gene: TRBJ1-5
abundance: -
v_gene: TRBV30
CDR3aa: CAWAGTGGQPQHF
CDR3nt: TGTGCCTGGGCGGGGACAGGGGGTCAGCCCCAGCATTTT

d_gene: TRBD1
j_gene: TRBJ1-5
abundance: -
v_gene: TRBV7-6
CDR3aa: CASSSGQGLQPQHF
CDR3nt: TGTGCCAGCAGCTCGGGACAGGGGCTCCAGCCCCAGCATTTT

d_gene: -
j_gene: TRBJ1-5
abundance: -
v_gene: TRBV2
CDR3aa: CASSDSGYSNQPQHF
CDR3nt: TGTGCCAGCAGTGATTCCGGGTATAGCAATCAGCCCCAGCATTTT

d_gene: TRBD1
j_gene: TRBJ2-1
abundance: once
v_gene: TRBV19
CDR3aa: CASSLSDRIDMDEQFF
CDR3nt: TGTGCCAGTAGTCTTTCGGACAGGATCGATATGGATGAGCAGTTCTTC

d_gene: -
j_gene: TRBJ1-1
abundance: -
v_gene: TRBV30
CDR3aa: CAWNNRVRREAFF
CDR3nt: TGTGCCTGGAACAACAGGGTTCGAAGAGAAGCTTTCTTT

d_gene: -
j_gene: TRBJ1-2
abundance: -
v_gene: TRBV4-1
CDR3aa: CASSQDQRVGSYGYTF
CDR3nt: TGCGCCAGCAGCCAAGATCAGAGGGTTGGTAGCTATGGCTACACCTTC

d_gene: -
j_gene: TRBJ1-3
abundance: -
v_gene: TRBV4-2
CDR3aa: CASSQDAYYSGNTIYF
CDR3nt: TGTGCCAGCAGCCAAGACGCCTACTATTCCGGAAACACCATATATTTT

d_gene: TRBD1
j_gene: TRBJ1-4
abundance: -
v_gene: TRBV6-6
CDR3aa: CASETGATNEKLFF
CDR3nt: TGTGCCAGCGAAACAGGGGCAACTAATGAAAAACTGTTTTTT

d_gene: TRBD2
j_gene: TRBJ2-2
abundance: -
v_gene: TRBV5-5
CDR3aa: CASSYREGGTGELFF
CDR3nt: TGTGCCAGCAGCTACCGGGAGGGTGGAACCGGGGAGCTGTTTTTT

d_gene: TRBD1
j_gene: TRBJ1-5
abundance: -
v_gene: TRBV6-2/TRBV6-3
CDR3aa: CASSYLQGAEGNQPQHF
CDR3nt: TGTGCCAGCAGTTATCTACAGGGGGCAGAGGGTAATCAGCCCCAGCATTTT

d_gene: TRBD2
j_gene: TRBJ2-1
abundance: -
v_gene: TRBV18
CDR3aa: CASSGLAGEQFF
CDR3nt: TGTGCCAGCTCGGGGCTAGCGGGTGAGCAGTTCTTC

d_gene: -
j_gene: TRBJ2-7
abundance: once
v_gene: TRBV5-6
CDR3aa: CASSFGQGKYEQYF
CDR3nt: TGTGCCAGCAGCTTCGGGCAGGGGAAATACGAGCAGTACTTC

d_gene: -
j_gene: TRBJ1-2
abundance: once
v_gene: TRBV27
CDR3aa: CASSLSGRQENYGYTF
CDR3nt: TGTGCCAGCAGTTTATCGGGACGACAGGAGAACTATGGCTACACCTTC

d_gene: TRBD1
j_gene: TRBJ2-7
abundance: -
v_gene: TRBV5-1
CDR3aa: CASSPLPGTASYEQYF
CDR3nt: TGCGCCAGCAGCCCCCTTCCCGGGACAGCCTCCTACGAGCAGTACTTC

d_gene: TRBD2
j_gene: TRBJ2-3
abundance: -
v_gene: TRBV7-9
CDR3aa: CASSGLSLANAADTQYF
CDR3nt: TGTGCCAGCAGCGGGCTCTCACTAGCGAATGCTGCAGATACGCAGTATTTT

d_gene: -
j_gene: TRBJ1-6
abundance: -
v_gene: TRBV4-1
CDR3aa: CASSQDFPGVYNSPLHF
CDR3nt: TGCGCCAGCAGCCAAGACTTCCCCGGAGTATATAATTCACCCCTCCACTTT

d_gene: -
j_gene: TRBJ2-2
abundance: -
v_gene: TRBV29-1
CDR3aa: CSVIRGTAGELFF
CDR3nt: TGCAGCGTGATCAGGGGGACTGCCGGGGAGCTGTTTTTT

d_gene: -
j_gene: TRBJ1-5
abundance: -
v_gene: TRBV6-1
CDR3aa: CASSEGGPGGKPQHF
CDR3nt: TGTGCCAGCAGTGAAGGGGGACCGGGGGGCAAGCCCCAGCATTTT

d_gene: -
j_gene: TRBJ2-3
abundance: -
v_gene: TRBV11-1
CDR3aa: CASSFLRRADTQYF
CDR3nt: TGTGCCAGCAGCTTTCTACGGAGGGCAGATACGCAGTATTTT

d_gene: -
j_gene: TRBJ1-1
abundance: -
v_gene: TRBV4-2
CDR3aa: CASSPRRGEAFF
CDR3nt: TGTGCCAGCAGCCCGCGAAGAGGTGAAGCTTTCTTT

d_gene: TRBD1
j_gene: TRBJ1-5
abundance: once
v_gene: TRBV3-1/TRBV3-2
CDR3aa: CASSQAGQGGNQPQHF
CDR3nt: TGTGCCAGCAGCCAGGCAGGACAGGGGGGCAATCAGCCCCAGCATTTT

d_gene: TRBD1
j_gene: TRBJ2-7
abundance: -
v_gene: TRBV6-5
CDR3aa: CASSTGQASTYEQYF
CDR3nt: TGTGCCAGCAGTACAGGACAGGCTTCAACCTACGAGCAGTACTTC

d_gene: TRBD1
j_gene: TRBJ2-3
abundance: -
v_gene: TRBV5-1
CDR3aa: CASSIPTGVADTQYF
CDR3nt: TGCGCCAGCAGCATACCGACAGGGGTCGCAGATACGCAGTATTTT

d_gene: -
j_gene: TRBJ2-5
abundance: -
v_gene: TRBV9
CDR3aa: CASSVGTWRDSQETQYF
CDR3nt: TGTGCCAGCAGCGTAGGGACCTGGCGGGACAGTCAAGAGACCCAGTACTTC

d_gene: -
j_gene: TRBJ1-5
abundance: -
v_gene: TRBV7-9
CDR3aa: CASSLVVGGEGNQPQHF
CDR3nt: TGTGCCAGCAGCCTCGTTGTTGGGGGCGAGGGCAATCAGCCCCAGCATTTT

d_gene: -
j_gene: TRBJ2-7
abundance: -
v_gene: TRBV5-1
CDR3aa: CASSSSGTSSYEQYF
CDR3nt: TGCGCCAGCAGTTCCTCAGGTACCAGCTCCTACGAGCAGTACTTC

d_gene: -
j_gene: TRBJ1-4
abundance: -
v_gene: TRBV5-5
CDR3aa: CASSPHASEKLFF
CDR3nt: TGTGCCAGCAGCCCCCATGCTAGCGAAAAACTGTTTTTT

d_gene: -
j_gene: TRBJ1-2
abundance: few
v_gene: TRBV10-1
CDR3aa: CASSDNTNYGYTF
CDR3nt: TGCGCCAGCAGTGACAACACCAACTATGGCTACACCTTC

d_gene: -
j_gene: TRBJ1-2
abundance: -
v_gene: TRBV7-8
CDR3aa: CASSPVTANYGYTF
CDR3nt: TGTGCCAGCAGCCCCGTCACAGCTAACTATGGCTACACCTTC

d_gene: -
j_gene: TRBJ2-5
abundance: -
v_gene: TRBV2
CDR3aa: CASSESRGQETQYF
CDR3nt: TGTGCCAGCAGTGAATCTAGAGGGCAAGAGACCCAGTACTTC

d_gene: TRBD1
j_gene: TRBJ2-1
abundance: -
v_gene: TRBV12-3/TRBV12-4
CDR3aa: CASRTGKFNEQFF
CDR3nt: TGTGCCAGCAGGACAGGGAAGTTCAATGAGCAGTTCTTC

d_gene: -
j_gene: TRBJ2-1
abundance: -
v_gene: TRBV9
CDR3aa: CASSVALASFNEQFF
CDR3nt: TGTGCCAGCAGCGTAGCTCTAGCGTCTTTCAATGAGCAGTTCTTC

d_gene: -
j_gene: TRBJ1-1
abundance: -
v_gene: TRBV5-1
CDR3aa: CASSLTGSLTEAFF
CDR3nt: TGCGCCAGCAGCTTGACGGGAAGTCTCACTGAAGCTTTCTTT

d_gene: -
j_gene: TRBJ1-2
abundance: -
v_gene: TRBV4-1
CDR3aa: CASSQAGLGYGYTF
CDR3nt: TGCGCCAGCAGCCAGGCAGGCCTGGGCTATGGCTACACCTTC

d_gene: TRBD1
j_gene: TRBJ1-2
abundance: -
v_gene: TRBV2
CDR3aa: CASSEETGNGYTF
CDR3nt: TGTGCCAGCAGTGAGGAGACAGGGAATGGCTACACCTTC

d_gene: TRBD2
j_gene: TRBJ2-1
abundance: -
v_gene: TRBV10-2
CDR3aa: CASSESRGGLNNEQFF
CDR3nt: TGCGCCAGCAGTGAGTCGCGCGGGGGGCTCAACAATGAGCAGTTCTTC

d_gene: -
j_gene: TRBJ2-1
abundance: -
v_gene: TRBV4-1
CDR3aa: CASSLAPRLDTNNEQFF
CDR3nt: TGCGCCAGCAGCCTAGCACCGCGATTGGACACTAACAATGAGCAGTTCTTC

d_gene: -
j_gene: TRBJ2-5
abundance: -
v_gene: TRBV7-2
CDR3aa: CASSLIREETQYF
CDR3nt: TGTGCCAGCAGCTTAATCCGGGAAGAGACCCAGTACTTC

d_gene: -
j_gene: TRBJ2-6
abundance: -
v_gene: TRBV5-1
CDR3aa: CASSPDSSGANVLTF
CDR3nt: TGCGCCAGCAGCCCGGACTCCTCTGGGGCCAACGTCCTGACTTTC

d_gene: -
j_gene: TRBJ1-2
abundance: -
v_gene: TRBV6-2/TRBV6-3
CDR3aa: CASSYFVGVEGYTF
CDR3nt: TGTGCCAGCAGTTATTTTGTCGGGGTCGAAGGCTACACCTTC

d_gene: -
j_gene: TRBJ1-1
abundance: -
v_gene: TRBV5-6
CDR3aa: CASSLGGELGTEAFF
CDR3nt: TGTGCCAGCAGCTTGGGCGGGGAGCTGGGCACTGAAGCTTTCTTT

d_gene: TRBD1
j_gene: TRBJ2-2
abundance: -
v_gene: TRBV5-4
CDR3aa: CAMAGQGAFGELFF
CDR3nt: TGTGCCATGGCGGGACAGGGGGCCTTCGGGGAGCTGTTTTTT

d_gene: TRBD2
j_gene: TRBJ2-1
abundance: -
v_gene: TRBV5-1
CDR3aa: CASSLHSRDYSYNEQFF
CDR3nt: TGCGCCAGCAGCTTGCATTCCAGGGACTACTCCTACAATGAGCAGTTCTTC

d_gene: -
j_gene: TRBJ1-2
abundance: -
v_gene: TRBV6-2/TRBV6-3
CDR3aa: CASSYSIQGPINGYTF
CDR3nt: TGTGCCAGCAGTTACTCGATCCAGGGCCCCATAAATGGCTACACCTTC

d_gene: -
j_gene: TRBJ1-1
abundance: -
v_gene: TRBV29-1
CDR3aa: CSVEEREWNTEAFF
CDR3nt: TGCAGCGTTGAAGAGAGGGAATGGAACACTGAAGCTTTCTTT

d_gene: TRBD1
j_gene: TRBJ1-5
abundance: -
v_gene: TRBV4-1
CDR3aa: CASSQGGYTGVQPQHF
CDR3nt: TGCGCCAGCAGCCAAGGCGGGTATACAGGGGTTCAGCCCCAGCATTTT